These 8 T cell receptor beta chains originate from one sample sequenced in a study of PD-1 blockade in classical Hodgkin lymphoma. Stated time point: cycle 4 day 1 (C4D1), after six to seven weeks of nivolumab. Each and every patient relapsed after autologous stem cell transplantation, and patients got differing brentuximab vedotin exposure. Out of thawed PBMCs, magnetic negative selection purified CD4+ T cells. Produced via immunoSEQ multiplex PCR; TCRdb's table is partial and in-frame only. The sample lists tens of thousands of clones; approximately 89% were seen once. The source material was CD4+ T cells from blood, sampled before the fourth cycle of nivolumab. The receptors come from a human donor with classical Hodgkin lymphoma.

The chain couples TRBV21-1 to TRBJ2-5. TRBV21-1 is shown as a pseudogene. The CDR3 loop spans 14 amino acids. CDR3 sequence: CASSKGGVGETQYF. CDR3 nucleotide sequence: TGTGCCAGCAGCAAAGGTGGGGTCGGAGAGACCCAGTACTTC.

The chain uses TRBV7-8 and TRBJ2-7; TRBD2 matches 8 bases. The germline gives CDR1 SGHVS, CDR2 FQNEAQ. J gave up 3 bases and V 1 base, and 5 bases lay outside the gene matches. This CDR3 has 15 amino acids. The CDR3 spells CASSLDGRGYYEQYF. CDR3 nucleotides: TGTGCCAGCAGCTTAGACGGGAGGGGCTACTACGAGCAGTACTTC. Supplemented by reference TRBV7-8 and TRBJ2-7, the full variable domain reads GAGVSQSPRYKVAKRGQDVALRCDPISGHVSLFWYQQALGQGPEFLTYFQNEAQLDKSGLPSDRFFAERPEGSVSTLKIQRTQQEDSAVYLCASSLDGRGYYEQYFGPGTRLTVT.

This rearrangement joins TRBV6-1 to TRBJ1-1; unclear D gene. V was cut by 3 bases and J by 0 bases, with 5 bases left in between. Germline-derived CDR1 and CDR2 are MNHNS and SASEGT. The CDR3 has 13 amino acids. Written as DNA, the CDR3 is TGTGCCAGCAGTGACCAATTGAACACTGAAGCTTTCTTT. Translated, it gives CASSDQLNTEAFF.

The V gene is TRBV7-6, the J gene TRBJ2-2, with unresolved D. The CDR3 is 13 residues long. Germline assignment: CDR1 SGHVS and CDR2 FNYEAQ. Trimming took 0 bases from V and 6 from J, leaving 5 bases between them. The CDR3 DNA follows: TGTGCCAGCAGCTTAGCGCGTCCCGGGGAGCTGTTTTTT. Translating gives CASSLARPGELFF.

The gene calls are TRBV11-2 and TRBJ2-7, with D possibly TRBD1 on 6 matching bases. The V end lost 4 bases, the J end lost 2 bases, and 15 bases lay between the germline ends. This CDR3 comprises 15 residues. Germline CDR1 reads SGHAT; CDR2 reads FQNNGV. This CDR3 is CASSSGQFRTYEQYF. The CDR3 DNA is TGTGCCAGCAGCTCCGGACAGTTTAGAACCTACGAGCAGTACTTC.

This chain joins TRBV6-5 and TRBJ2-1; D is perhaps TRBD1 (6 bases). With 2 bases removed from V and 5 bases from J, the gap between germline ends came to 13 bases. CDR3 length equals 15 residues. Germline V gives CDR1 MNHEY, CDR2 SVGAGI. CDR3 in DNA: TGTGCCAGCAGTTACAGCAGGGGTGTTAACAATGAGCAGTTCTTC. It specifies CASSYSRGVNNEQFF.

The CDR3 coding sequence is TGTGCCAGCTCACCACCCAACCGGGACGGAAATTCACCCCTCCACTTT. Residues: CASSPPNRDGNSPLHF. The genes are TRBV18 and TRBJ1-6, with TRBD1 as a possible D gene (5 bases). The germline V and J ends were trimmed by 0 bases and 7 bases, with 13 bases remaining between them. The CDR3 has 16 amino acids. Germline assignment: CDR1 KGHSH and CDR2 LQKENI.

The rearrangement links TRBV5-4 to TRBJ2-3; 8 bases map to TRBD1. J gave up 5 bases and V 2 bases, and 4 bases lay outside the gene matches. The CDR3 has 14 residues. The germline V gene has CDR1 SGHNT and CDR2 YYREEE (reference sequence). CDR3 residues: CASSLKQGEDTQYF. The CDR3 coding sequence is TGTGCCAGCAGCTTAAAACAGGGGGAAGATACGCAGTATTTT.